These T cell receptor beta chains were read from a single sample in a study of blood T cell repertoires in COVID-19. Assay: immunoSEQ multiplex PCR; the TCRdb copy retains only in-frame clones and omits some. Of 130,000 to 150,000 clones in the sample, over 70% are singletons; the top ten hold less than 2%. Sequenced input: peripheral blood. These receptors all stem from a woman aged 55 to 70 with acute or convalescent COVID-19. The CDR3 runs from the conserved cysteine through the conserved F or W. The D gene is left open where the match is weak. For some rows the clone size is stated as once, few or many, or as a class when expanded; others skip it.

V gene: TRBV7-8; J gene: TRBJ2-1; clone size: few; D gene: NA; CDR3 DNA: TGTGCCAGCAGCTTAGCTTTGGAGATTCACAATGAGCAGTTCTTC; CDR3 protein: CASSLALEIHNEQFF
V gene: TRBV7-9; J gene: TRBJ2-5; clone size: few; D gene: TRBD2; CDR3 DNA: TGTGCCAGCAGCTTAGGTCTAGCGGGGGAGACCCAGTACTTC; CDR3 protein: CASSLGLAGETQYF
V gene: TRBV10-1; J gene: TRBJ2-7; clone size: NA; D gene: TRBD2; CDR3 DNA: TGCGCCAGGCAGCGGGGCGACTACGAGCAGTACTTC; CDR3 protein: CARQRGDYEQYF
V gene: TRBV19; J gene: TRBJ2-1; clone size: NA; D gene: TRBD2; CDR3 DNA: TGTGCCAGTAGTTTTTCTAGCGGGAGCTCCTACAATGAGCAGTTCTTC; CDR3 protein: CASSFSSGSSYNEQFF
V gene: TRBV7-3; J gene: TRBJ2-1; clone size: NA; D gene: TRBD2; CDR3 DNA: TGTGCCAGCAGCTTATCATCGGGGACTAGCGGGTACAATGAGCAGTTCTTC; CDR3 protein: CASSLSSGTSGYNEQFF
V gene: TRBV5-6; J gene: TRBJ2-1; clone size: NA; D gene: TRBD2; CDR3 DNA: TGTGCCAGCAGCTTGAGACGGGGGGCCTACAATGAGCAGTTCTTC; CDR3 protein: CASSLRRGAYNEQFF
V gene: TRBV25-1; J gene: TRBJ1-6; clone size: NA; D gene: NA; CDR3 DNA: TGTGCCAGCAGTGAGTCCCAGGCGCGCTCACCCCTCCACTTT; CDR3 protein: CASSESQARSPLHF
V gene: TRBV7-8; J gene: TRBJ1-2; clone size: once; D gene: TRBD1; CDR3 DNA: TGTGCCAGCAGCTTGGCAGGGGGTAGCTATGGCTACACCTTC; CDR3 protein: CASSLAGGSYGYTF
V gene: TRBV6-1; J gene: TRBJ2-7; clone size: NA; D gene: TRBD1; CDR3 DNA: TGTGCCAGCAGTGCCCTCCGGACAGGGAGAACGGGTGAGCAGTACTTC; CDR3 protein: CASSALRTGRTGEQYF
V gene: TRBV3-1/TRBV3-2; J gene: TRBJ2-5; clone size: NA; D gene: NA; CDR3 DNA: TGTGCCAGCAGCCTTATTCGGGAGACCCAGTACTTC; CDR3 protein: CASSLIRETQYF
V gene: TRBV2; J gene: TRBJ1-4; clone size: NA; D gene: TRBD1; CDR3 DNA: TGTGCCAGCAGGCATAACAGGGGGCCCAATGAAAAACTGTTTTTT; CDR3 protein: CASRHNRGPNEKLFF
V gene: TRBV29-1; J gene: TRBJ2-1; clone size: NA; D gene: TRBD2; CDR3 DNA: TGCAGCGTTGAAGGGATGGCTAGCGGGTTCTCCTACAATGAGCAGTTCTTC; CDR3 protein: CSVEGMASGFSYNEQFF
V gene: TRBV4-1; J gene: TRBJ1-6; clone size: NA; D gene: TRBD1; CDR3 DNA: TGCGCCAGCAGCCAAAGCCAGGGGGCGCATAATTCACCCCTCCACTTT; CDR3 protein: CASSQSQGAHNSPLHF
V gene: TRBV3-1/TRBV3-2; J gene: TRBJ2-1; clone size: NA; D gene: NA; CDR3 DNA: TGTGCCAGCAGCCAAGATGCGGGAAGAAATGAGCAGTTCTTC; CDR3 protein: CASSQDAGRNEQFF
V gene: TRBV11-3; J gene: TRBJ1-1; clone size: few; D gene: NA; CDR3 DNA: TGTGCCAGCAGCTTAGACGGGTTGCGCACTGAAGCTTTCTTT; CDR3 protein: CASSLDGLRTEAFF
V gene: TRBV28; J gene: TRBJ1-5; clone size: NA; D gene: TRBD1; CDR3 DNA: TGTGCCAGCACCATTTACGGGACAGGGGGCTTCTTAAATCAGCCCCAGCATTTT; CDR3 protein: CASTIYGTGGFLNQPQHF
V gene: TRBV7-6; J gene: TRBJ2-3; clone size: NA; D gene: NA; CDR3 DNA: TGTGCCAGCAGCTTAGCGGGGGCGGCCCTTACAGATACGCAGTATTTT; CDR3 protein: CASSLAGAALTDTQYF
V gene: TRBV2; J gene: TRBJ2-1; clone size: NA; D gene: TRBD2; CDR3 DNA: TGTGCCAGCAGGGTTTCTAGCGGGCCCAGGGAGGGCTCCTACAATGAGCAGTTCTTC; CDR3 protein: CASRVSSGPREGSYNEQFF
V gene: TRBV6-5; J gene: TRBJ2-2; clone size: few; D gene: TRBD1; CDR3 DNA: TGTGCCAGCAGGGATAGGACAGGGGGCGCCGGGGAGCTGTTTTTT; CDR3 protein: CASRDRTGGAGELFF
V gene: TRBV2; J gene: TRBJ2-7; clone size: NA; D gene: TRBD1; CDR3 DNA: TGTGCCAGCAGCGGACCGGGACAGGGAAAGGTCGAGCAGTACTTC; CDR3 protein: CASSGPGQGKVEQYF
V gene: TRBV12-5; J gene: TRBJ1-5; clone size: NA; D gene: NA; CDR3 DNA: TGTGCTAGTGGTTTGGACCTAGCCCGTCAGCCCCAGCATTTT; CDR3 protein: CASGLDLARQPQHF
V gene: TRBV27; J gene: TRBJ2-1; clone size: NA; D gene: TRBD2; CDR3 DNA: TGTGCCAGCAGTTTATCGGGAGGGCTAGCGGGAGTCAATGAGCAGTTCTTC; CDR3 protein: CASSLSGGLAGVNEQFF
V gene: TRBV9; J gene: TRBJ2-3; clone size: few; D gene: NA; CDR3 DNA: TGTGCCAGCAGGGGAGCAGATACGCAGTATTTT; CDR3 protein: CASRGADTQYF
V gene: TRBV9; J gene: TRBJ2-1; clone size: NA; D gene: NA; CDR3 DNA: TGTGCCAGCAGCGTATCTTGGGGAGCCTCCTACAATGAGCAGTTCTTC; CDR3 protein: CASSVSWGASYNEQFF
V gene: TRBV28; J gene: TRBJ2-3; clone size: once; D gene: TRBD2; CDR3 DNA: TGTGCCAGCAGAATGGGACTAGCTATCGCAGATACGCAGTATTTT; CDR3 protein: CASRMGLAIADTQYF
V gene: TRBV6-2/TRBV6-3; J gene: TRBJ2-2; clone size: few; D gene: TRBD2; CDR3 DNA: TGTGCCAGCAGTTACACAGCGGGAAGGGTTGTGGACACCGGGGAGCTGTTTTTT; CDR3 protein: CASSYTAGRVVDTGELFF
V gene: TRBV6-2/TRBV6-3; J gene: TRBJ2-7; clone size: NA; D gene: NA; CDR3 DNA: TGTGCCAGCAGTCCAGACTACGAGCAGTACTTC; CDR3 protein: CASSPDYEQYF
V gene: TRBV10-3; J gene: TRBJ1-1; clone size: NA; D gene: TRBD1; CDR3 DNA: TGTGCCATCAGGACAACAGGGGGCGTGACTGAAGCTTTCTTT; CDR3 protein: CAIRTTGGVTEAFF
V gene: TRBV7-9; J gene: TRBJ2-7; clone size: NA; D gene: NA; CDR3 DNA: TGTGCCAGCAGCTCCAGCCAGCGGGCAACCTACGAGCAGTACTTC; CDR3 protein: CASSSSQRATYEQYF
V gene: TRBV28; J gene: TRBJ2-3; clone size: NA; D gene: NA; CDR3 DNA: TGTGCCAGCGTCAAACGGCTAGCTGTAAATACGCAGTATTTT; CDR3 protein: CASVKRLAVNTQYF
V gene: TRBV6-2/TRBV6-3; J gene: TRBJ2-5; clone size: NA; D gene: TRBD1; CDR3 DNA: TGTGCCAGCAGTGACGGGACAGGGAGGGAGACCCAGTACTTC; CDR3 protein: CASSDGTGRETQYF
V gene: TRBV27; J gene: TRBJ1-1; clone size: NA; D gene: TRBD1; CDR3 DNA: TGTGCCAGCAGTTCCTGGACAGGGAGGGCTTTCTTT; CDR3 protein: CASSSWTGRAFF
V gene: TRBV4-2; J gene: TRBJ1-5; clone size: NA; D gene: TRBD1; CDR3 DNA: TGTGCCAGCAGCCAGATACAGGGGGCCCAGCCCCAGCATTTT; CDR3 protein: CASSQIQGAQPQHF
V gene: TRBV25-1; J gene: TRBJ2-7; clone size: NA; D gene: NA; CDR3 DNA: TGTGCCAGCAGTGAATGGGGCACAGGGAACTACGAGCAGTACTTC; CDR3 protein: CASSEWGTGNYEQYF
V gene: TRBV9; J gene: TRBJ1-2; clone size: NA; D gene: NA; CDR3 DNA: TGTGCCAGCAGCCCCGACAGACTTGGTTTTGGCTACACCTTC; CDR3 protein: CASSPDRLGFGYTF
V gene: TRBV7-9; J gene: TRBJ2-7; clone size: NA; D gene: TRBD2; CDR3 DNA: TGTGCCAGCAGCCGAGGGACTAGCGGGAGGGTTAGCTCCTACGAGCAGTACTTC; CDR3 protein: CASSRGTSGRVSSYEQYF
V gene: TRBV29-1; J gene: TRBJ2-3; clone size: once; D gene: NA; CDR3 DNA: TGCAGCGTCAGGGGGGCCTTAAGCACAGATACGCAGTATTTT; CDR3 protein: CSVRGALSTDTQYF
V gene: TRBV11-2; J gene: TRBJ1-5; clone size: NA; D gene: TRBD1; CDR3 DNA: TGTGCCAGCAGCTTGACAGGGTATAGCAATCAGCCCCAGCATTTT; CDR3 protein: CASSLTGYSNQPQHF
V gene: TRBV9; J gene: TRBJ1-5; clone size: NA; D gene: NA; CDR3 DNA: TGTGCCAGCAGCGTAGGTGACAGGCCCCAGCAGCCCCAGCATTTT; CDR3 protein: CASSVGDRPQQPQHF
V gene: TRBV6-5; J gene: TRBJ1-4; clone size: few; D gene: TRBD1; CDR3 DNA: TGTGCCAGCAGACCACTTGGACAGGGGGGCGAAAAACTGTTTTTT; CDR3 protein: CASRPLGQGGEKLFF
V gene: TRBV6-5; J gene: TRBJ2-2; clone size: NA; D gene: TRBD1; CDR3 DNA: TGTGCCAGCAGTTGGACAGGGACGAACACCGGGGAGCTGTTTTTT; CDR3 protein: CASSWTGTNTGELFF
V gene: TRBV28; J gene: TRBJ2-6; clone size: NA; D gene: TRBD1; CDR3 DNA: TGTGCCAGCAGACGTGGAAGGGGGACAGGGGTTACTGGGGCCAACGTCCTGACTTTC; CDR3 protein: CASRRGRGTGVTGANVLTF
V gene: TRBV30; J gene: TRBJ1-1; clone size: few; D gene: NA; CDR3 DNA: TGTGCCTGGAAGGGAGACGCAAACACTGAAGCTTTCTTT; CDR3 protein: CAWKGDANTEAFF
V gene: TRBV18; J gene: TRBJ2-5; clone size: NA; D gene: NA; CDR3 DNA: TGTGCCAGCTCGTTAACTCGGCAAGAGACCCAGTACTTC; CDR3 protein: CASSLTRQETQYF
V gene: TRBV18; J gene: TRBJ2-6; clone size: NA; D gene: TRBD1; CDR3 DNA: TGTGCCAGCTCACCGATACGACAGGGGCCCACCTCTGGGGCCAACGTCCTGACTTTC; CDR3 protein: CASSPIRQGPTSGANVLTF
V gene: TRBV6-6; J gene: TRBJ1-5; clone size: NA; D gene: NA; CDR3 DNA: TGTGCCAGCAGTTATGGGCAGATTAGCAATCAGCCCCAGCATTTT; CDR3 protein: CASSYGQISNQPQHF
V gene: TRBV6-5; J gene: TRBJ2-2; clone size: once; D gene: NA; CDR3 DNA: TGTGCCAGCAGTTACTCGGGCCCGTTAAACACCGGGGAGCTGTTTTTT; CDR3 protein: CASSYSGPLNTGELFF
V gene: TRBV5-6; J gene: TRBJ2-7; clone size: NA; D gene: TRBD1; CDR3 DNA: TGTGCCAGCAGCCCCGGCCAGGGGGCGTTGGGCGAGCAGTACTTC; CDR3 protein: CASSPGQGALGEQYF
V gene: TRBV7-6; J gene: TRBJ2-7; clone size: NA; D gene: NA; CDR3 DNA: TGTGCCAGCAGCTCTAGCGAGATAGTTTCCTACGAGCAGTACTTC; CDR3 protein: CASSSSEIVSYEQYF
V gene: TRBV10-3; J gene: TRBJ2-7; clone size: NA; D gene: TRBD2; CDR3 DNA: TGTGCCATCAGTCCCGGGACTAGCGGCCCCTACGAGCAGTACTTC; CDR3 protein: CAISPGTSGPYEQYF
V gene: TRBV7-8; J gene: TRBJ2-1; clone size: NA; D gene: NA; CDR3 DNA: TGTGCCAGCAGCTCTCCTTCCTCCTACAATGAGCAGTTCTTC; CDR3 protein: CASSSPSSYNEQFF
V gene: TRBV30; J gene: TRBJ1-3; clone size: few; D gene: NA; CDR3 DNA: TGTGCCTGGACCAGGACTACGGACACCATATATTTT; CDR3 protein: CAWTRTTDTIYF
V gene: TRBV18; J gene: TRBJ1-4; clone size: NA; D gene: TRBD1; CDR3 DNA: TGTGCCAGCTCACCTTCGCCGGGACAGGGGTATGATACTGCTCTTTTT; CDR3 protein: CASSPSPGQGYDTALF
V gene: TRBV3-1/TRBV3-2; J gene: TRBJ1-2; clone size: NA; D gene: NA; CDR3 DNA: TGTGCCAGCAGCGCCACAGGAAGGTCCCTTTCTAACTATGGCTACACCTTC; CDR3 protein: CASSATGRSLSNYGYTF
V gene: TRBV29-1; J gene: TRBJ2-3; clone size: NA; D gene: NA; CDR3 DNA: TGCAGCGTTGAAGAGATCGCGGGCTATGATACGCAGTATTTT; CDR3 protein: CSVEEIAGYDTQYF
V gene: TRBV4-1; J gene: TRBJ2-1; clone size: NA; D gene: NA; CDR3 DNA: TGCGCCAGCAGCCAAGATCCGGGAGTGGGAAATGAGCAGTTCTTC; CDR3 protein: CASSQDPGVGNEQFF
V gene: TRBV10-2; J gene: TRBJ2-7; clone size: NA; D gene: NA; CDR3 DNA: TGCGCCAGCTACGGTACTTCTAGCCCCTACGAGCAGTACTTC; CDR3 protein: CASYGTSSPYEQYF
V gene: TRBV30; J gene: TRBJ1-5; clone size: once; D gene: NA; CDR3 DNA: TGTGCCTGGAGTGCCAGGGAGGGAATTCTTAGCAATCAGCCCCAGCATTTT; CDR3 protein: CAWSAREGILSNQPQHF
V gene: TRBV6-5; J gene: TRBJ2-7; clone size: NA; D gene: TRBD2; CDR3 DNA: TGTGCCAGCAGTCGGACTAGCGGGGACTACGAGCAGTACTTC; CDR3 protein: CASSRTSGDYEQYF